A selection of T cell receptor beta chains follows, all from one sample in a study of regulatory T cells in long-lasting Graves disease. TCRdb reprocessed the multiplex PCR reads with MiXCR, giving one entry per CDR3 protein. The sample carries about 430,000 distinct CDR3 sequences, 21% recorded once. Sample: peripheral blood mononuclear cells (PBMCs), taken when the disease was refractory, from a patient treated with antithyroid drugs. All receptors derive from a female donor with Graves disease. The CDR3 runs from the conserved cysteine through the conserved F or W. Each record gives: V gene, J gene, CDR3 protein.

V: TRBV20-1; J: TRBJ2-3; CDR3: CSASYGGTDTQYF
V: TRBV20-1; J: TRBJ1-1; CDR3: CSATRTGGLQVGNTEAFF
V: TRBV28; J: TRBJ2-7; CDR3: CASTEDRFPYEQYF
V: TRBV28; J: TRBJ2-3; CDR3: CASREAGTGTGTQYF
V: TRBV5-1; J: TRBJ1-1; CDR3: CASSLAGSEAFF
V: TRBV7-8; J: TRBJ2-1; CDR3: CASSLILAGSNEQFF
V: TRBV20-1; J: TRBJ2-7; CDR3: CSARILAGGDEQYF
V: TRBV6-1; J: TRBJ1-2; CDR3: CASSPQTEYRNYGYTF
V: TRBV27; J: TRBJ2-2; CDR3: CASSFGGLAGGPAGELFF
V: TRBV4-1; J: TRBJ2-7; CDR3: CASSQDLVAGDEQYF
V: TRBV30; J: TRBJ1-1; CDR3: CAWSPEQNTEAFF
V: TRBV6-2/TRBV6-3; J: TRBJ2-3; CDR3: CASSYSKGTDTQYF
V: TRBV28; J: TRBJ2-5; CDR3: CASSPNHKETQYF
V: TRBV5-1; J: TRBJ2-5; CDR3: CASSLASGFQETQYF
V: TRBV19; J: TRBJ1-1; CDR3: CASSFGGARDTEAFF
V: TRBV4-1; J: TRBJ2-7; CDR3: CASSPQVMSGRAHEQYF
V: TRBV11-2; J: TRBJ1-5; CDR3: CASSLAGGPQPQHF
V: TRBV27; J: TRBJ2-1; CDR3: CASSFKGGSYNEQFF
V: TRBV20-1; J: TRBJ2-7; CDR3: CSASGSFYEQYF
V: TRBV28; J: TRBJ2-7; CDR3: CASSSQGTSGRDEQYF
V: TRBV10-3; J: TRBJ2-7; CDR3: CAISEMYEQYF
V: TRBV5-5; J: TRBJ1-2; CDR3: CASSSQGQGFYGYTF
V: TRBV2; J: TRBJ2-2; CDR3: CASSADRGSTGELFF
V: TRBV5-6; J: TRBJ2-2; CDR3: CASSGGPSNTGELFF
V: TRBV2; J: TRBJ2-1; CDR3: CASIGPLTYNEQFF
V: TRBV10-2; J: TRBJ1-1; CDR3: CASSDSGKSTEAFF
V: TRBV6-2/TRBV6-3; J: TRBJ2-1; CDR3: CASSYRLAGAGYNEQFF
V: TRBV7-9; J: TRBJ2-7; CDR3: CASSLGQGGTYEQYF
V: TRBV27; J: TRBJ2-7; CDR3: CASKDRSSYEQYF
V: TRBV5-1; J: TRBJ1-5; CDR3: CASSLQSGAGQPQHF
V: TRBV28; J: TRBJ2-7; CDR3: CASSSRTLGTYEQYF
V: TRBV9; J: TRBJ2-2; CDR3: CASSVGLQGAREELFF
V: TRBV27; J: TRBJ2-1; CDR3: CASRVHSGSGDEQFF
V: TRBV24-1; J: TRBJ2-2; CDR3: CAMQDEAGELFF
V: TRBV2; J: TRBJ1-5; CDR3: CASRTTGEGQPQHF
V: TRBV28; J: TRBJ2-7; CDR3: CASSLWPLYEQYF
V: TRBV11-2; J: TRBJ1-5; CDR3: CASSLDFYLGNQPQHF
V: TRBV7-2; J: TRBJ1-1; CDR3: CASSRVGYTEAFF
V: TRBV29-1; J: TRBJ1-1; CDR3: CSVDSQGWTEAFF
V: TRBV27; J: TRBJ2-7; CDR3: CASSPSGTGLYEQYF
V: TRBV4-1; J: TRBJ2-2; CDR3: CASSQGRELFF
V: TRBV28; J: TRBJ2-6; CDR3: CASRTGSRTGANVLTF
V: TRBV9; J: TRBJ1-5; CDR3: CASSVTSGTGGHGVSQPQHF
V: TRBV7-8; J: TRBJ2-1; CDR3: CASSRIAWEQFF
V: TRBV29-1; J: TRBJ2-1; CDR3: CSVEGVRSSIYNEQFF
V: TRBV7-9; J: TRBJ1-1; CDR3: CASSSEGQVPEAFF
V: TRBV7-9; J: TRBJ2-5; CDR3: CASRLGQGLRETQYF
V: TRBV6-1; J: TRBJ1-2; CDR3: CASSPDRDYGYTF
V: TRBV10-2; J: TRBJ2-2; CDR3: CATGPPWPGELFF